This is a list of T cell receptor beta chains from one sample in a study of graft-versus-host responses after intestinal transplantation. Assay: immunoSEQ multiplex PCR; the TCRdb copy retains only in-frame clones and omits some. The sample shows about 40,000 clones, approximately 95% of them seen only once. These receptors have no known antigen. The sequences come from unstimulated CD8+ T cells sorted from spleen or lymph node cells, collected before transplant. The receptors were gathered from a human donor who was the organ donor for an intestinal transplant. Both conserved end residues are part of each CDR3. D genes are given only for firm matches. Expanded clones are given a class, and other clones once, few, many or no size at all.

TRBV7-7	-	-	TRBJ2-1	TGTGCTAGCAGCGTGACCGTGGGGGCTACCTACAATGAGCAGTTCTTC	CASSVTVGATYNEQFF
TRBV5-1	-	TRBD1	TRBJ2-7	TGCGCCAGCAGCTTGAGGCAGGGGGCGTACGAGCAGTACTTC	CASSLRQGAYEQYF
TRBV6-6	-	-	TRBJ1-2	TGTGCCAGCAGTTACCGCCCACAGGGCGCCTATGGCTACACCTTC	CASSYRPQGAYGYTF
TRBV7-2	few	TRBD2	TRBJ2-2	TGTGCCAGCAGCTTAGGAGTGACTAGCGTGGGGGAGCTGTTTTTT	CASSLGVTSVGELFF
TRBV27	-	TRBD1	TRBJ1-2	TGTGCCAGCAAGAAGGGGGCGTCGGGCTACACCTTC	CASKKGASGYTF
TRBV18	-	-	TRBJ1-2	TGTGCCAGCTCAACCGACGGCATCTATGGCTACACCTTC	CASSTDGIYGYTF
TRBV5-6	once	TRBD1	TRBJ1-1	TGTGCCAGCAGCTTTGACAGGGGGCGGTCTGAGGCCACTGAAGCTTTCTTT	CASSFDRGRSEATEAFF
TRBV5-1	-	TRBD1	TRBJ2-7	TGCGCCAGCAGCCGGACAGGAATTCGCGAGCAGTACTTC	CASSRTGIREQYF
TRBV19	-	-	TRBJ2-1	TGTGCCAGTAGTACCCCCTGGGCTAGCGTGAACAATGAGCAGTTCTTC	CASSTPWASVNNEQFF
TRBV12-5	-	-	TRBJ1-1	TGTGCTAGTGGTTTGGTACTGGGAGGTTCTAACACTGAAGCTTTCTTT	CASGLVLGGSNTEAFF
TRBV7-6	-	-	TRBJ2-5	TGTGCCAGCAGCTTAGTAGAGGGGCCTCGGGAGACCCAGTACTTC	CASSLVEGPRETQYF
TRBV2	once	-	TRBJ1-3	TGTGCCAGCAGTGAAGGGGAGTACACTGGAAACACCATATATTTT	CASSEGEYTGNTIYF
TRBV20-1	-	-	TRBJ2-1	TGCAGTGCTAGCGTCGGACAGGAGCAGTTCTTC	CSASVGQEQFF